This T cell receptor beta chain stems from a study of early T cells in non-severe SARS-CoV-2 infection. Study-wide results and caveats: CD4 and private specificities were missed by VDJdb matching, which favored anti-spike CD8 responses.

Individual cDNA molecules carried attached unique molecular identifiers. TCRdb recomputed calls from the 5' RACE reads with MiXCR, one row per CDR3 protein. The sample shows tens of thousands of distinct CDR3 sequences, 9.5% to 15% of them seen only once. Germline loops: CDR1 SGHKS, CDR2 YYEKEE (reference sequence). This CDR3 has 14 amino acids. The V gene lost 4 bases and the J gene lost 0 bases, with 8 bases spanning the gap. Many counts were recorded for this clonotype. Its antigen is unidentified. This chain uses TRBV5-5 with TRBJ2-1; TRBD1 or TRBD2 may be the D gene (5 bases each). Sequences were obtained from whole blood. This receptor was taken from an adult who was a healthcare worker with PCR-confirmed SARS-CoV-2 infection or an uninfected control (not recorded which). The CDR3 region is CASSRDPSYNEQFF. CDR3 bases: TGTGCCAGCAGCCGGGACCCCTCCTACAATGAGCAGTTCTTC.